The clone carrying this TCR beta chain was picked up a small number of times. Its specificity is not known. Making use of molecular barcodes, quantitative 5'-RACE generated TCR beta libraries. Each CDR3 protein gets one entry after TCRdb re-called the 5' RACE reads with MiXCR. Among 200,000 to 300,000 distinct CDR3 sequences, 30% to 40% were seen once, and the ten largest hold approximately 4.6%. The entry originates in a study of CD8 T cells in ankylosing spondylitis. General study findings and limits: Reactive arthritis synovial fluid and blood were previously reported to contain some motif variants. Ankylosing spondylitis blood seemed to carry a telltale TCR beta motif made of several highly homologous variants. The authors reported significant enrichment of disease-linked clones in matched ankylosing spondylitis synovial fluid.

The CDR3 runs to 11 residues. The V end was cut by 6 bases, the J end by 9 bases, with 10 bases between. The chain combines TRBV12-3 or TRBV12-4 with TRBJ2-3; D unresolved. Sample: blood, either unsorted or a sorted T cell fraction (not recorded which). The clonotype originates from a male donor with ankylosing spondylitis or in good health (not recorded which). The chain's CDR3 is CASSVTGTQYF. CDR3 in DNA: TGTGCCAGCAGCGTAACCGGGACGCAGTATTTT.